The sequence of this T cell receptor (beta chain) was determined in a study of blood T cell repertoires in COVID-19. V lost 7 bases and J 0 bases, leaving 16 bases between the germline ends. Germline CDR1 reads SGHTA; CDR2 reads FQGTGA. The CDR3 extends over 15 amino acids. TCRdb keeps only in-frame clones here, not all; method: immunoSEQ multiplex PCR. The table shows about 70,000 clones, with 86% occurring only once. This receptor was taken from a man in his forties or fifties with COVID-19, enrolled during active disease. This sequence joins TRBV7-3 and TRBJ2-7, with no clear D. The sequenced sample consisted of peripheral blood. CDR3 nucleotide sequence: TGTGCCAGCACCGAGACTGAACCTAGCTCCTACGAGCAGTACTTC. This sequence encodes CASTETEPSSYEQYF.